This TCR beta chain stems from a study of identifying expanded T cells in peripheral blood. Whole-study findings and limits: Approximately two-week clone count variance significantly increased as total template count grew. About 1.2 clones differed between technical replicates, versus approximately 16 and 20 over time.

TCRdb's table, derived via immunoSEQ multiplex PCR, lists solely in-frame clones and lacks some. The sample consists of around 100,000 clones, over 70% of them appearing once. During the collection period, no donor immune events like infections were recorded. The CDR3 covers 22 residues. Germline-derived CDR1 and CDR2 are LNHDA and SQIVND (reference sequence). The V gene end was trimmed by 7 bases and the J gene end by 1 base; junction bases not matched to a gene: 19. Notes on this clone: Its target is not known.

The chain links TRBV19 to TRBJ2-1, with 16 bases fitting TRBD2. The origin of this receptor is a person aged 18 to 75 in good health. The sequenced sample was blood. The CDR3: CASTTGTSGRGISVRSYNEQFF. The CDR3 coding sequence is TGTGCCAGTACCACGGGGACTAGCGGGAGGGGTATATCGGTTAGGTCCTACAATGAGCAGTTCTTC.